Shown below are 4 T cell receptor beta chains from a single sample sequenced in a study of shared clonotypes between healthy human individuals. This table comes from immunoSEQ multiplex PCR, and its TCRdb copy is limited to in-frame clones, with some not included. The data hold approximately 1,000,000 clones, with more than 75% observed a single time. Sequenced material: memory CD4+ T cells from PBMCs. The subset here: CD45RA-negative fraction. The receptors here all came from a man younger than 35 in good health. Some clones in this sample may be carry-over from other donors' samples.

The sample holds one count of this clone. CDR3 DNA: TGTGCCAGCAGCCAGTTTTCCGGGAGAGACACAGATACGCAGTATTTT. Its protein product is CASSQFSGRDTDTQYF. The rearrangement joins TRBV14 to TRBJ2-3; TRBD2 might be the D (6 bases). V lost 3 bases and J lost 2, with 15 bases in between. The germline V gene encodes CDR1 SGHDN and CDR2 FVKESK. The CDR3 has 16 amino acids.

Points on this clone: A far larger clone is just one base off, so this is likely a read error. This chain joins TRBV10-3 and TRBJ1-2; a possible D gene is TRBD1 (6 bases). Looked up from germline, CDR1 is ENHRY and CDR2 is SYGVKD. Trimming took off 11 bases at V and 4 bases at J, with 20 bases between the two ends. The CDR3 is 14 amino acids. CDR3 bases: TGTGCCGTCACCGAGGGGGGGTACGCCTATGGCTACACCTTC. It codes for CAVTEGGYAYGYTF.

V and J are TRBV21-1 and TRBJ1-2; TRBD1 was called by the table and not checked on the DNA. TRBV21-1 is shown as a pseudogene. There are 16 residues in the CDR3. The CDR3 nucleotides are TGTGCCAGCAGCGGTCGGACAGTGGAAGTGGGCTATGGCTACACCTTC. Translated: CASSGRTVEVGYGYTF.

The sample holds a few counts of this clone. The chain carries TRBV18 and TRBJ2-2, with D possibly TRBD2 on 6 matching bases. Germline V gene sequence: CDR1 KGHSH, CDR2 LQKENI. Trimming cost V 4 bases and J 7 bases, with 19 bases left between them. CDR3 length: 16 amino acids. CDR3: CASSLGLPTGNGELFF. Written as DNA, the CDR3 is TGTGCCAGCTCACTCGGACTACCTACGGGTAACGGGGAGCTGTTTTTT.